What follows are 4 T cell receptor beta chains derived from one specimen sequenced in a study of blood T cell repertoires in COVID-19. The table came from immunoSEQ multiplex PCR; TCRdb's copy has only in-frame clones and leaves some out. This table has around 100,000 clones, 80% to 95% appearing once. The sample was peripheral blood. The source is a human donor with active COVID-19. The donor label of this sample is uncertain.

V usage is TRBV28 and J usage is TRBJ1-4; tentative D call: TRBD1 (5 bases). CDR1 and CDR2 from the germline V gene are MDHEN and SYDVKM. The V gene lost 7 bases and the J gene lost 8 bases, with 20 bases spanning the gap. The CDR3 is 15 amino acids. This CDR3 is CASTGTQGEGEKLFF. The CDR3 nucleotides read TGTGCCAGCACCGGAACCCAGGGTGAAGGGGAAAAACTGTTTTTT.

The chain is built from TRBV24-1 and TRBJ1-6; 9 nucleotides line up with TRBD1. The ends lost 7 bases at V and 6 bases at J; junction bases unmatched: 9. Germline-derived CDR1 and CDR2 are KGHDR and SFDVKD. The CDR3 length is 16 residues. CDR3 region: CATRETGGAGNSPLHF. The CDR3, as DNA: TGTGCCACCAGGGAAACAGGGGGCGCCGGTAATTCACCCCTCCACTTT.

The V gene is TRBV24-1, the J gene TRBJ2-7, with 7 bases lining up with TRBD1. The V and J ends lost 3 bases and 6 bases, in that order; junction bases with no gene match: 4. CDR3 length equals 13 residues. The V gene's germline CDR1 is KGHDR and CDR2 SFDVKD. The CDR3: CATSDQQGPEQYF. The CDR3, as DNA: TGTGCCACCAGTGATCAACAGGGGCCCGAGCAGTACTTC.

The chain links TRBV6-6 to TRBJ1-1; TRBD1 is a possible D gene (6 bases). Germline CDR1 reads MNHNY; CDR2 reads SVGAGI (reference sequence). The CDR3 contains 14 residues. Trimming stripped 0 bases from V and 4 bases from J, with 9 bases between. Here the CDR3 reads CASSYSDRLTEAFF. CDR3 bases: TGTGCCAGCAGTTACTCGGACAGACTCACTGAAGCTTTCTTT.